This T cell receptor (beta chain) stems from a study of T-cell reconstitution after alpha-beta-depleted transplantation in children. Study findings and constraints: At the one-year point after transplant, T-cell counts and TCRbeta diversity were found to come mostly from T cells that had been newly produced.

The germline CDR1 and CDR2 sequences are SGHAT and FQNNGV. The CDR3 runs 14 residues. V lost 5 bases to trimming and J lost 5 bases, with 15 bases between them. The TCRbeta library was prepared with unique molecular identifiers. TCRdb recomputed calls from the PCR reads with MiXCR, one row per CDR3 protein. This table holds about 580,000 distinct CDR3 sequences, under 25% found once. This clonotype was detected ten times or more. Its antigen remains unknown. This specimen consisted of PBMCs, mostly from graft donor cells, obtained 360 days after TCRalphabeta/CD19-depleted stem cell transplant. The chain carries TRBV11-2 and TRBJ2-5; TRBD2 might be the D (6 bases). The TCR sequence derives from a boy less than two years old who had a stem cell transplant for acute myeloid leukemia, so the T cells may come from the graft donor. CDR3 in DNA: TGTGCCAGCAGCCCATTAAGACTAGTCGAGACCCAGTACTTC. It is translated as CASSPLRLVETQYF.